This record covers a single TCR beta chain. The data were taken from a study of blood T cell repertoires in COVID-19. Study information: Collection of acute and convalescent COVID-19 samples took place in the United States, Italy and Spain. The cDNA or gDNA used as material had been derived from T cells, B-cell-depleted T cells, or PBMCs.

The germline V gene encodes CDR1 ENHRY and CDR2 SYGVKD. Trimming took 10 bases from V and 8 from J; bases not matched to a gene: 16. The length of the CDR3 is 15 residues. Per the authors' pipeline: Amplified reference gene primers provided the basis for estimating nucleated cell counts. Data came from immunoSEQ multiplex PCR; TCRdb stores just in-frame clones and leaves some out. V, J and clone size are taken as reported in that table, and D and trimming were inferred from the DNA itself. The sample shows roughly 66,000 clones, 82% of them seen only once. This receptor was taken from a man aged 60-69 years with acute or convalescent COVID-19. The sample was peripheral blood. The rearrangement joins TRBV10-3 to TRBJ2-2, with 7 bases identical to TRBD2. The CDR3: CATSFNSGSNGELFF. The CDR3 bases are TGTGCCACCTCCTTCAATAGCGGGTCGAATGGGGAGCTGTTTTTT.